This T cell receptor (beta chain) stems from a study of CD8+CD57+ T cells in acquired aplastic anemia. Whole-study findings and limits: In CD8+ cells, Simpson's diversity showed no significant difference between patients and controls. Shared by patients and controls, 25 to 30 CD8+ CDR3s were abundant in patients.

About this clonotype itself: Its cognate antigen is unknown. The junction departs from germline at one end; a sequencing error may be responsible.

It was genomic DNA that served as the template for profiling TCR beta VDJ and CDR3. MiXCR, applied by TCRdb to the reads, yields one record per CDR3 protein. The repertoire holds approximately 260,000 distinct CDR3 sequences, with approximately 79% as singletons. Germline CDR1 reads SGHTA; CDR2 reads FQGNSA. CDR3 size: 14 residues. The sequenced patients had an expansion of CD8+CD57+ cells seen by flow cytometry. All patients had severe acquired aplastic anemia. This clonotype originated in a human donor with aplastic anemia. The specimen was sorted CD4+, CD8+, or CD8+CD57+ T cells (not recorded which) from PBMCs. The chain recombines TRBV7-2 with TRBJ2-5, with a tentative D call TRBD1 (6 bases). The CDR3 coding sequence is TGTGCCACCAGCAGGGGCTACAGCCCAGAGACTCAGTACTTC. Translating gives CATSRGYSPETQYF.